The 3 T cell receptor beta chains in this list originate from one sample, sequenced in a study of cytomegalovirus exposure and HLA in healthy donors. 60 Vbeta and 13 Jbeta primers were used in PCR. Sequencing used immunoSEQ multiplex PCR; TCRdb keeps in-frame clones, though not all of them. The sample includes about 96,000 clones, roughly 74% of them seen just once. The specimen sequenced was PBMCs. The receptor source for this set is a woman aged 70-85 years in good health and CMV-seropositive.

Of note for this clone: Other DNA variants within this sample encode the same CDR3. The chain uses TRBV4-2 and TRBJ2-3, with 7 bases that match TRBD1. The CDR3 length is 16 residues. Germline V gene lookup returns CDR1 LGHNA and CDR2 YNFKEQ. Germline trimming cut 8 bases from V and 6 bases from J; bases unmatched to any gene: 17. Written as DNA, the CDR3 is TGTGCCAGCGCTTTCCAGACAGGGTTATCCAGGGATACGCAGTATTTT. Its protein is CASAFQTGLSRDTQYF.

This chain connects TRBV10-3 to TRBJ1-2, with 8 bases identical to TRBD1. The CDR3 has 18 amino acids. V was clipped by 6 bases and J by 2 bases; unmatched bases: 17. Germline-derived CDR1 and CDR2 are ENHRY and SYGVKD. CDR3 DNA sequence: TGTGCCATCAGCCGGCCTTCGGCAGGGGGCCCTTCCAACTATGGCTACACCTTC. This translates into CAISRPSAGGPSNYGYTF.

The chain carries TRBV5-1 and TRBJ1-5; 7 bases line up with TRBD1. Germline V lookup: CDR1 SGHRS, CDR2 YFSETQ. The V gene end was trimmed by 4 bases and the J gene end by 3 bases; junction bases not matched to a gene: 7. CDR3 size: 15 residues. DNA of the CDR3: TGCGCCAGCAGCCCACTTACAGGGGTCAATCAGCCCCAGCATTTT. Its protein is CASSPLTGVNQPQHF.